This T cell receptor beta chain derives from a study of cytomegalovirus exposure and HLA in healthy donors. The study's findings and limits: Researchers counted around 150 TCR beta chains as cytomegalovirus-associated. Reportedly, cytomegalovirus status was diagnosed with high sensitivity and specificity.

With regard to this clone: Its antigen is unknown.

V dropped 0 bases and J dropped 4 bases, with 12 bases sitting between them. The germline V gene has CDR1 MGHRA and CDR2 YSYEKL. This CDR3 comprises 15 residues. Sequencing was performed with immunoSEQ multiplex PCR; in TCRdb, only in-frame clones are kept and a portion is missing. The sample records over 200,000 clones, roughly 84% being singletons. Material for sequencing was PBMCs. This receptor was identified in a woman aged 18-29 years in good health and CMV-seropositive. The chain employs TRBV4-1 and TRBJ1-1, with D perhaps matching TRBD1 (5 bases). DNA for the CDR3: TGCGCCAGCAGCCAAGATGCGGGGGGGGTCACTGAAGCTTTCTTT. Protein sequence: CASSQDAGGVTEAFF.